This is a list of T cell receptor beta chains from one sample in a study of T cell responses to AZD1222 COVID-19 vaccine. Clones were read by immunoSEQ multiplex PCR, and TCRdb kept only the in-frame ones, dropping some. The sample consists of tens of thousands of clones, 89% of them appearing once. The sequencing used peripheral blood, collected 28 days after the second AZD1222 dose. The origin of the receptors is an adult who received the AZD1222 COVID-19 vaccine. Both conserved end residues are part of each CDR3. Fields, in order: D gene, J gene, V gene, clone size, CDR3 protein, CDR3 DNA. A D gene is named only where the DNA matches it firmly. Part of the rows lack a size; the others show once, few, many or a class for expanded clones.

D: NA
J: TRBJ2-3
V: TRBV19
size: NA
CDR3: CASSIVGSDTQYF
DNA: TGTGCCAGTAGTATAGTGGGATCAGATACGCAGTATTTT

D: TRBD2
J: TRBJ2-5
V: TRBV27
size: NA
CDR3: CASSRGRAGEETQYF
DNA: TGTGCCAGCAGCCGTGGGCGGGCGGGAGAAGAGACCCAGTACTTC

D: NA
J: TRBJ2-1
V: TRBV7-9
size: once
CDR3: CASSLRGAPNEQFF
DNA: TGTGCCAGCAGCTTACGGGGGGCCCCCAATGAGCAGTTCTTC

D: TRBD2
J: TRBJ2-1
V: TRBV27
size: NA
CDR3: CASSSISLSGGLGNEQFF
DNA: TGTGCCAGCAGTTCCATATCGCTTAGCGGGGGATTGGGGAATGAGCAGTTCTTC

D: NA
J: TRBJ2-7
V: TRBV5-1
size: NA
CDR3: CASSLAGQIYEQYF
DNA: TGCGCCAGCAGCTTGGCCGGACAGATCTACGAGCAGTACTTC

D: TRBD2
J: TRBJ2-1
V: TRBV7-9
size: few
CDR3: CASSPTSGITYNEQFF
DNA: TGTGCCAGCAGCCCAACTAGCGGGATTACCTACAATGAGCAGTTCTTC

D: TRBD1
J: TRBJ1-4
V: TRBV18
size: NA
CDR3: CASTGQGINEKLFF
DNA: TGTGCCAGCACAGGACAGGGTATTAATGAAAAACTGTTTTTT

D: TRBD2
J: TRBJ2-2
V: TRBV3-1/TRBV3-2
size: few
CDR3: CASSQDEREAAGELFF
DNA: TGTGCCAGCAGCCAAGACGAGCGGGAGGCGGCCGGGGAGCTGTTTTTT

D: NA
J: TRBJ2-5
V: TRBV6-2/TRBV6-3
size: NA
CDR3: CASSYWGTDQETQYF
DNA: TGTGCCAGCAGTTACTGGGGAACAGATCAAGAGACCCAGTACTTC

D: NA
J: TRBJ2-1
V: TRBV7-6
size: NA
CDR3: CASSPSWGYNEQFF
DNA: TGTGCCAGCAGCCCCAGTTGGGGATACAATGAGCAGTTCTTC

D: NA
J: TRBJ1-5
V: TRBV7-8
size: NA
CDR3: CASSLGRQWNQPQHF
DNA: TGTGCCAGCAGCTTAGGTCGGCAGTGGAATCAGCCCCAGCATTTT

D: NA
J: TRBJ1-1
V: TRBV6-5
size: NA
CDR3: CASTLSGGTGTEAFF
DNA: TGTGCCAGCACCCTAAGTGGGGGAACGGGCACTGAAGCTTTCTTT

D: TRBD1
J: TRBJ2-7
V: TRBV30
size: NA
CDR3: CAWSVRRLTGTEQYF
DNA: TGTGCCTGGAGTGTACGACGCTTGACAGGGACCGAGCAGTACTTC

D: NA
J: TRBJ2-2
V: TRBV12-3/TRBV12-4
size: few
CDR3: CASMAPNTGELFF
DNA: TGTGCCAGCATGGCTCCGAACACCGGGGAGCTGTTTTTT

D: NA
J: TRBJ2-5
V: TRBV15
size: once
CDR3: CATSVNSRNQETQYF
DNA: TGTGCCACCAGCGTAAATTCTAGGAACCAAGAGACCCAGTACTTC

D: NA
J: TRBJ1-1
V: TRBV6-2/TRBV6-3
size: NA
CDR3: CASSFGNLNTEAFF
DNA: TGTGCCAGCAGTTTCGGGAACCTGAACACTGAAGCTTTCTTT

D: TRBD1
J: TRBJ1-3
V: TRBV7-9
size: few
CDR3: CASSLDTGGAGNTIYF
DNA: TGTGCCAGCAGCCTCGACACAGGGGGCGCGGGAAACACCATATATTTT

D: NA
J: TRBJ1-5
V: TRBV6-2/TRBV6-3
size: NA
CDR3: CASSYDYQPQHF
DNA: TGTGCCAGCAGTTACGATTATCAGCCCCAGCATTTT

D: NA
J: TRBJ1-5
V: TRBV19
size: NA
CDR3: CASSPLGSSNQPQHF
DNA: TGTGCCAGTAGTCCGCTCGGGTCTAGCAATCAGCCCCAGCATTTT

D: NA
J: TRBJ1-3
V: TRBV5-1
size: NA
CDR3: CASSAQGGNTIYF
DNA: TGCGCCAGCAGCGCCCAGGGGGGAAACACCATATATTTT

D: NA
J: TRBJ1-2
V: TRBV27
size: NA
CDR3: CASSSLLGRVGYTF
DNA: TGTGCCAGCAGCTCGCTCCTGGGACGAGTTGGCTACACCTTC

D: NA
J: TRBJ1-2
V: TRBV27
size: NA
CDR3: CASSYAVDSNYGYTF
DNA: TGTGCCAGCAGTTATGCCGTGGACAGTAACTATGGCTACACCTTC

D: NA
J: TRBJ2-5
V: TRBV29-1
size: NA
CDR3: CSVALSGTGETQYF
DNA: TGCAGCGTTGCCCTCTCGGGGACGGGGGAGACCCAGTACTTC

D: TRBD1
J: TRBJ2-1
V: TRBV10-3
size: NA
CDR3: CAISEGVGTGTGIYNEQFF
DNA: TGTGCCATCAGTGAGGGGGTCGGTACCGGGACAGGGATTTACAATGAGCAGTTCTTC

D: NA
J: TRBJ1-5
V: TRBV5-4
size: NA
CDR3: CASSSDGGAQPQHF
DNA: TGTGCCAGCAGCTCTGACGGAGGCGCTCAGCCCCAGCATTTT

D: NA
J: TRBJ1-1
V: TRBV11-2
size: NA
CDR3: CASTNPLNTEAFF
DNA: TGTGCCAGCACGAACCCCCTGAACACTGAAGCTTTCTTT

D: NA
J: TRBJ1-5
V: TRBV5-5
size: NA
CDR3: CASSSTGSNQPQHF
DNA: TGTGCCAGCAGCTCTACGGGTTCCAATCAGCCCCAGCATTTT

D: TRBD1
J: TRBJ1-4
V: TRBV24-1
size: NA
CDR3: CATSQTGLNEKLFF
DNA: TGTGCCACCAGCCAGACAGGGCTTAATGAAAAACTGTTTTTT

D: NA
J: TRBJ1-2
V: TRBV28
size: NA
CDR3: CASSNYGYTF
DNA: TGTGCCAGCAGTAACTATGGCTACACCTTC

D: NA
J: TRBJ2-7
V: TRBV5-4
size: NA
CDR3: CASSSPSSSYEQYF
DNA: TGTGCCAGCAGTTCGCCTAGCTCGTCTTACGAGCAGTACTTC

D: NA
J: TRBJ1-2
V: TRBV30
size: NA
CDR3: CAWRRDSKGGYTF
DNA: TGTGCCTGGAGGAGGGACTCCAAGGGGGGCTACACCTTC

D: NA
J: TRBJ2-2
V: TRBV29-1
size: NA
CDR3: CSVEEDEGLPCHPGELFF
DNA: TGCAGCGTTGAAGAGGACGAGGGACTCCCATGCCATCCCGGGGAGCTGTTTTTT

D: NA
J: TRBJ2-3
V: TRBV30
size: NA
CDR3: CAWGSSTDTQYF
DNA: TGTGCCTGGGGGTCTAGCACAGATACGCAGTATTTT

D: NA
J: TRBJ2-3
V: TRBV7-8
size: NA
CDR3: CASSSGVQGWADTQYF
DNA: TGTGCCAGCAGCTCCGGCGTCCAGGGCTGGGCAGATACGCAGTATTTT

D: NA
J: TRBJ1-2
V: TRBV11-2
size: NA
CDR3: CASSSLWRGTYGYTF
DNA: TGTGCCAGCAGCTCCCTTTGGAGGGGCACCTATGGCTACACCTTC

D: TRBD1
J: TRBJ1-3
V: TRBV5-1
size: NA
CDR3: CASRTDGTGGNTIYF
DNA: TGCGCCAGCAGGACGGACGGGACAGGGGGAAACACCATATATTTT

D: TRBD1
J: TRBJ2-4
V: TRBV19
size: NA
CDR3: CASSILGTGAKNIQYF
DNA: TGTGCCAGTAGTATTCTAGGGACAGGGGCCAAAAACATTCAGTACTTC

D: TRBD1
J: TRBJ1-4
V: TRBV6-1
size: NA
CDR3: CASSARPTGLAEKLFF
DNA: TGTGCCAGCAGTGCCCGACCGACAGGGCTAGCTGAAAAACTGTTTTTT

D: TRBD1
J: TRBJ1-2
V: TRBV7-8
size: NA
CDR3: CASSPGGQGANGYTF
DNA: TGTGCCAGCAGCCCCGGAGGGCAGGGGGCTAATGGCTACACCTTC

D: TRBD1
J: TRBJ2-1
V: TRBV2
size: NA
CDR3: CASAGTGSYNEQFF
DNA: TGTGCCAGCGCCGGGACAGGCTCCTACAATGAGCAGTTCTTC

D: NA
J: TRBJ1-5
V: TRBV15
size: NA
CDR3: CATSRDNQPQHF
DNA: TGTGCCACCAGCAGAGACAACCAGCCCCAGCATTTT

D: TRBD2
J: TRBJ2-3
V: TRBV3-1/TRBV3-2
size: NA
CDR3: CASSHSGRGDTQYF
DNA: TGTGCCAGCAGCCATAGCGGGAGGGGCGATACGCAGTATTTT

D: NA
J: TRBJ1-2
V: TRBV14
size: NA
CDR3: CASSLGAGDGYTF
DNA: TGTGCCAGCAGCCTCGGGGCAGGGGACGGCTACACCTTC

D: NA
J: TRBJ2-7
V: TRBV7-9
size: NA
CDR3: CASSLGGVVYEQYF
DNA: TGTGCCAGCAGCTTAGGGGGGGTGGTATACGAGCAGTACTTC

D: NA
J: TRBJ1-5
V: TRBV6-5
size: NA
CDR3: CASSYGQVSNQPQHF
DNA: TGTGCCAGCAGTTACGGCCAGGTTAGCAATCAGCCCCAGCATTTT

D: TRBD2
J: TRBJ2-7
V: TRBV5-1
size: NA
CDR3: CASSIGLAGDYEQYF
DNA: TGCGCCAGCAGCATAGGACTAGCGGGGGATTACGAGCAGTACTTC

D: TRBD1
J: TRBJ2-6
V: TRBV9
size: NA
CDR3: CASSKTGSSGANVLTF
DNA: TGTGCCAGCAGCAAGACAGGGAGCTCTGGGGCCAACGTCCTGACTTTC

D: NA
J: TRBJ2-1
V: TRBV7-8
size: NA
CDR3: CASSLVAVAWANEQFF
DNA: TGTGCCAGCAGCTTAGTGGCGGTAGCCTGGGCCAATGAGCAGTTCTTC

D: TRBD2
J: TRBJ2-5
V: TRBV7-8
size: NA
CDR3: CASPPPGGAQSGETQYF
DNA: TGTGCCAGCCCCCCTCCGGGGGGGGCTCAGTCCGGAGAGACCCAGTACTTC

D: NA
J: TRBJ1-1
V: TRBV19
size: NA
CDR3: CASRWGGTEAFF
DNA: TGTGCCAGTAGATGGGGGGGCACTGAAGCTTTCTTT

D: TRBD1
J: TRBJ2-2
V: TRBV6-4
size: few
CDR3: CASSGKATGADTGELFF
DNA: TGTGCCAGCAGTGGTAAGGCGACAGGGGCCGACACCGGGGAGCTGTTTTTT

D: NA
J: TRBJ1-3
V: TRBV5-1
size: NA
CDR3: CASSLRTMRDTIYF
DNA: TGCGCCAGCAGCTTGCGCACGATGCGGGACACCATATATTTT

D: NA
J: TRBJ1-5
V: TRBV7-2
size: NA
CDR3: CASSPTQAHAGNQPQHF
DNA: TGTGCCAGCAGCCCCACCCAGGCCCATGCGGGCAATCAGCCCCAGCATTTT

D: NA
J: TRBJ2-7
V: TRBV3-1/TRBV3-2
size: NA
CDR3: CASTKGGLWDTSSYEQYF
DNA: TGTGCCAGCACCAAAGGGGGTCTTTGGGACACGAGCTCCTACGAGCAGTACTTC

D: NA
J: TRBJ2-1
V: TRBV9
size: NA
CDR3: CASSVADRILEQFF
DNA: TGTGCCAGCAGCGTAGCCGACAGGATTCTGGAGCAGTTCTTC

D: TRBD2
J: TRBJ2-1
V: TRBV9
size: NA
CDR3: CASSALAGRNNEQFF
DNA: TGTGCCAGCAGCGCACTAGCGGGAAGAAACAATGAGCAGTTCTTC

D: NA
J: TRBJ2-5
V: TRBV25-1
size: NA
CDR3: CASSEGLGAETQYF
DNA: TGTGCCAGCAGTGAGGGTCTGGGGGCGGAGACCCAGTACTTC

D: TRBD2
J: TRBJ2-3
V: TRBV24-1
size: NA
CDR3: CATSTPRGGSPPAGTDTQYF
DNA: TGTGCCACCAGCACCCCGCGGGGGGGTTCGCCTCCCGCTGGCACAGATACGCAGTATTTT

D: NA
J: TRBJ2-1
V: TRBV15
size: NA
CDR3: CATSRDRRAVSLNEQFF
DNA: TGTGCCACCAGCAGAGATAGGAGGGCAGTCTCCCTAAATGAGCAGTTCTTC

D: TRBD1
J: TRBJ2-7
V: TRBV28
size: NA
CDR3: CASSPHLGRGQSYEQYF
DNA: TGTGCCAGCAGTCCCCACCTAGGCCGGGGACAGTCCTACGAGCAGTACTTC